These 23 T cell receptor beta chains came from one sample sequenced in a study of blood T cell repertoires in COVID-19 (TCRdb year 2020). Receptor amplification or capture employed the immunoSEQ multiplex PCR assay. The clones in this table, taken by TCRdb from immuneACCESS, are in-frame only. Not every clone is retained; where verified, under half of the shortfall comes from an unresolved V gene, and the cause of the rest is unknown. This sample holds about 97,000 clones; approximately 90% were observed only once. The top ten constitute approximately 1.5% of the sample. The sequenced sample consisted of peripheral blood. These TCRs come from a man between 60 and 75 years old with acute or convalescent COVID-19.

The chain employs TRBV9 and TRBJ2-2; possibly TRBD2 for D (6 bases). Germline CDR1 is SGDLS and CDR2 is YYNGEE. There are 15 residues in the CDR3. V was clipped by 0 bases and J by 5 bases, with 11 bases between them. CDR3 in amino acids: CASSVGMAGTGELFF. In nucleotides, the CDR3 is TGTGCCAGCAGCGTAGGTATGGCGGGGACCGGGGAGCTGTTTTTT.

V is TRBV28 and J is TRBJ1-4; possibly TRBD1 for D (6 bases). CDR3 length: 15 residues. In germline, CDR1 is MDHEN, CDR2 SYDVKM. The V and J ends lost 6 bases and 0 bases respectively, with 11 bases between them. CDR3 region: CASSPGDTTNEKLFF. For the CDR3, the DNA is TGTGCCAGCAGCCCAGGGGACACAACTAATGAAAAACTGTTTTTT.

This chain links TRBV5-1 with TRBJ1-4, with TRBD1 as a possible D gene (6 bases). Germline V gives CDR1 SGHRS, CDR2 YFSETQ. V was cut by 4 bases and J by 3 bases, with 25 bases left in between. The CDR3 is made up of 19 amino acids. CDR3 residues: CASSRKGGSLLAPNEKLFF. The CDR3 nucleotides are TGCGCCAGCAGCCGAAAGGGGGGGTCACTTTTGGCGCCTAATGAAAAACTGTTTTTT. Using reference TRBV5-1 and TRBJ1-4 for the parts outside the CDR3, the full variable domain is KAGVTQTPRYLIKTRGQQVTLSCSPISGHRSVSWYQQTPGQGLQFLFEYFSETQRNKGNFPGRFSGRQFSNSRSEMNVSTLELGDSALYLCASSRKGGSLLAPNEKLFFGSGTQLSVL.

This rearrangement joins TRBV9 to TRBJ2-1; maybe TRBD2 (5 bases). The germline CDR1 and CDR2 sequences are SGDLS and YYNGEE. Trimming left V 1 base short and J 6 bases short, with 11 bases between. CDR3 length equals 14 residues. CDR3 nucleotide sequence: TGTGCCAGCAGCGTAACAGCGGCGATCAATGAGCAGTTCTTC. Its translation is CASSVTAAINEQFF. The full variable domain, in which reference TRBV9 and TRBJ2-1 provide the parts outside the CDR3, is DSGVTQTPKHLITATGQRVTLRCSPRSGDLSVYWYQQSLDQGLQFLIQYYNGEERAKGNILERFSAQQFPDLHSELNLSSLELGDSALYFCASSVTAAINEQFFGPGTRLTVL.

The chain combines TRBV5-1 with TRBJ1-5; D ambiguous. V dropped 0 bases and J dropped 9 bases, with 13 bases sitting between them. CDR1 and CDR2 (germline): SGHRS, YFSETQ. The CDR3 spans 14 residues. DNA of the CDR3: TGCGCCAGCAGCTTGGGGGTAGGCCCGGGGCCCCAGCATTTT. Protein: CASSLGVGPGPQHF. Using reference TRBV5-1 and TRBJ1-5 for the parts outside the CDR3, the full variable domain is KAGVTQTPRYLIKTRGQQVTLSCSPISGHRSVSWYQQTPGQGLQFLFEYFSETQRNKGNFPGRFSGRQFSNSRSEMNVSTLELGDSALYLCASSLGVGPGPQHFGDGTRLSIL.

The V and J genes are TRBV7-6 and TRBJ1-6; 7 positions agree with TRBD1. V lost 5 bases and J lost 4; bases outside the gene matches: 5. Germline V gene data show CDR1 as SGHVS and CDR2 as FNYEAQ. The CDR3 contains 15 residues. CDR3 sequence (DNA): TGTGCCAGCAGCACAGGGACAGCTTATAATTCACCCCTCCACTTT. Translation gives CASSTGTAYNSPLHF. The full variable domain, completed using reference TRBV7-6 and TRBJ1-6, is GAGVSQSPRYKVTKRGQDVALRCDPISGHVSLYWYRQALGQGPEFLTYFNYEAQQDKSGLPNDRFSAERPEGSISTLTIQRTEQRDSAMYRCASSTGTAYNSPLHFGNGTRLTVT.

The chain combines TRBV5-1 with TRBJ1-1; 8 nucleotides align to TRBD1. The germline V gene encodes CDR1 SGHRS and CDR2 YFSETQ. Unmatched junction bases numbered 10, after V lost 6 bases and J lost 0 bases. CDR3 length: 16 amino acids. This CDR3 reads CASTRTGGQVNTEAFF. As DNA, the CDR3 is TGCGCCAGCACCCGAACAGGGGGTCAGGTGAACACTGAAGCTTTCTTT.

This clone was seen a few times. The CDR3 protein is CASSTRGGRQPQHF. The CDR3 bases are TGTGCCAGCAGTACTAGAGGGGGCAGGCAGCCCCAGCATTTT. This chain links TRBV6-5 with TRBJ1-5; 7 nucleotides match TRBD1. The CDR3 totals 14 residues. The germline V gene has CDR1 MNHEY and CDR2 SVGAGI. V lost 5 bases to trimming and J lost 7 bases; unmatched junction nucleotides: 8.

The chain joins TRBV20-1 to TRBJ1-6; no clear D. V was clipped by 3 bases and J by 6 bases, with 18 bases between them. Germline CDR1 and CDR2: DFQATT and SNEGSKA (reference sequence). The CDR3 loop spans 16 amino acids. The CDR3 sequence is CSASPQAGHSNSPLHF. CDR3 coding DNA: TGCAGTGCTAGTCCTCAAGCGGGCCATTCTAATTCACCCCTCCACTTT.

This sequence joins TRBV14 and TRBJ1-1; D is possibly TRBD1 (6 bases). The CDR3 sequence is 19 residues long. The germline CDR1 and CDR2 sequences are SGHDN and FVKESK. V lost 0 bases to trimming and J lost 4 bases, with 24 bases between them. In DNA, the CDR3 is TGTGCCAGCAGCCAAGATTCCCGGACAGAGATCCTCCGGGGCACTGAAGCTTTCTTT. Amino acids: CASSQDSRTEILRGTEAFF. The full variable domain, its missing parts supplied by reference TRBV14 and TRBJ1-1, is EAGVTQFPSHSVIEKGQTVTLRCDPISGHDNLYWYRRVMGKEIKFLLHFVKESKQDESGMPNNRFLAERTGGTYSTLKVQPAELEDSGVYFCASSQDSRTEILRGTEAFFGQGTRLTVV.

The V call is TRBV19, the J call TRBJ2-3; tentative D call: TRBD2 (6 bases). There are 15 residues in the CDR3. V lost 8 bases and J 0 bases, leaving 15 bases between the germline ends. Per the germline V gene, CDR1 is LNHDA and CDR2 is SQIVND (reference sequence). CDR3 loop: CASAGFGVSTDTQYF. The DNA of the CDR3 is TGTGCCAGTGCGGGGTTCGGGGTCAGCACAGATACGCAGTATTTT.

The V call is TRBV5-1, the J call TRBJ1-3; 7 nucleotides agree with TRBD1. V gave up 4 bases and J gave up 3 bases; unmatched junction bases: 7. The V gene's germline CDR1 is SGHRS and CDR2 YFSETQ. The length of the CDR3 is 15 residues. Here the CDR3 DNA reads TGCGCCAGCAGCCGGGGACAGCATTATGGAAACACCATATATTTT. It codes for CASSRGQHYGNTIYF.

The chain couples TRBV9 to TRBJ1-3; 8 bases agree with TRBD1. With V trimmed by 0 bases and J by 4 bases, 6 bases remained unmatched. The CDR3 is made up of 16 amino acids. The germline CDR1 and CDR2 sequences are SGDLS and YYNGEE. The CDR3 DNA follows: TGTGCCAGCAGCGTAGGGACCCGGACAGGGGGAAACACCATATATTTT. This encodes CASSVGTRTGGNTIYF.

The chain uses TRBV30 and TRBJ1-1, with a tentative D call TRBD1 (5 bases). CDR3 length: 19 amino acids. Germline CDR1 GTSNPN, CDR2 SVGIG (reference sequence). V dropped 2 bases and J dropped 5 bases, with 30 bases sitting between them. DNA for the CDR3: TGTGCCTGGAGTACCCTAAAGGGGATCGGAATTCGAGGCGTGACTGAAGCTTTCTTT. Translation gives CAWSTLKGIGIRGVTEAFF.

The CDR3 region is CASSEGGQGNEKLFF. DNA of the CDR3: TGTGCCAGCAGTGAAGGGGGACAGGGAAATGAAAAACTGTTTTTT. The chain carries TRBV2 and TRBJ1-4; TRBD1 aligns across 9 bases. The CDR3 length is 15 residues. The germline V gene encodes CDR1 SNHLY and CDR2 FYNNEI. Unmatched junction bases numbered 2, after V lost 1 base and J lost 5 bases.

Here the CDR3 DNA reads TGTGCCTGGAACGCTAGGGATACGCAGTATTTT. Translating gives CAWNARDTQYF. The V gene is TRBV30, the J gene TRBJ2-3; D unresolved. Trimming removed 4 bases from V and 6 bases from J, with 8 bases in between. The CDR3 length is 11 residues. The germline CDR1 and CDR2 sequences are GTSNPN and SVGIG (reference sequence).

This chain links TRBV6-5 with TRBJ1-5; no firm D call. This CDR3 is 13 amino acids long. Germline loops: CDR1 MNHEY, CDR2 SVGAGI. Deletions cut 0 bases from V and 5 bases from J, with 5 bases between. CDR3 in DNA: TGTGCCAGCAGTTACTCGTCCGATCAGCCCCAGCATTTT. Translated, it gives CASSYSSDQPQHF.

V is TRBV11-2 and J is TRBJ2-7; 14 bases align to TRBD2. V shed 5 bases, J shed 7 bases, and the junction held 10 bases outside the gene matches. Germline V gives CDR1 SGHAT, CDR2 FQNNGV. The CDR3 has 16 residues. In DNA form, the CDR3 reads TGTGCCAGCAGCCTAGGGGGACTAGCGGGGGCCTTGGAGCAGTACTTC. It encodes CASSLGGLAGALEQYF.

This clone was seen just once. The genes are TRBV5-5 and TRBJ2-7, with D maybe TRBD2 (5 bases). CDR1 is SGHKS, CDR2 YYEKEE, per germline (reference sequence). V dropped 4 bases and J dropped 7 bases, with 15 bases sitting between them. The CDR3 is 13 residues long. The CDR3 nucleotides are TGTGCCAGCAGCCGGGCAGGAGGTTGGGAGCAGTACTTC. It codes for CASSRAGGWEQYF.

CDR3 loop: CASSLSVQETQYF. CDR3 coding DNA: TGTGCCAGCAGTTTGTCAGTCCAAGAGACCCAGTACTTC. This rearrangement joins TRBV27 to TRBJ2-5; no reliable D call. This CDR3 spans 13 amino acids. The V gene's germline CDR1 is MNHEY and CDR2 SMNVEV (reference sequence). Trimming removed 3 bases at V and 1 base at J, with 6 bases between.

This clone was seen only a few times. The V and J genes are TRBV6-5 and TRBJ2-7; TRBD1 matches at 7 bases. The V gene end was trimmed by 6 bases and the J gene end by 6 bases; junction bases not matched to a gene: 14. Germline assignment: CDR1 MNHEY and CDR2 SVGAGI. The CDR3 has 15 residues. CDR3 DNA: TGTGCCAGCAGGGGACAGCCCCAAGGGGTTGGCGAGCAGTACGTC. It translates to CASRGQPQGVGEQYV.

The chain links TRBV4-2 to TRBJ2-3, with 8 bases lining up with TRBD2. The length of the CDR3 is 17 residues. V lost 1 base, J lost 5 bases, and 11 bases stayed unmatched. From germline, CDR1 is LGHNA and CDR2 YNFKEQ. CDR3 coding DNA: TGTGCCAGCAGCCAAGCTAGACGGGGGGGCCCCGGAGATACGCAGTATTTT. It translates to CASSQARRGGPGDTQYF.

The rearrangement joins TRBV30 to TRBJ1-2; D may be TRBD1 (5 bases). Germline V gives CDR1 GTSNPN, CDR2 SVGIG (reference sequence). Trimming cost V 4 bases and J 8 bases, with 17 bases left between them. The CDR3 loop spans 13 amino acids. CDR3 coding DNA: TGTGCCTGGACCATTGGATTCTCAGGGGGCTACACCTTC. Its protein product is CAWTIGFSGGYTF.